The rows below give T cell receptor beta chains drawn from one sample of a study of blood T cells in healthy people across ages. TCRdb itself ran the 5' RACE reads through MiXCR, one entry per CDR3 protein. This sample has 1.5 million to 2 million distinct CDR3 sequences, with approximately 30% found just once. Sequenced material: blood. These receptors originate from a woman in her 30s in good health. Each CDR3 is given with its conserved first and last residue. A D gene is named only where the DNA matches it firmly. Some rows mark clone size as missing; the rest say once, few, many or name a class of expanded clone.

cdr3_aa cdr3_nt v_call clone_size d_call cdr3_length j_call
CASSASGAEGIQYF TGTGCCAGCAGCGCTAGCGGGGCCGAGGGCATTCAGTACTTC TRBV9 few TRBD2 14 TRBJ2-4
CASSAPQGRLYADTQYF TGCGCCAGCAGCGCACCACAAGGGCGGCTCTACGCAGATACGCAGTATTTT TRBV5-1 . . 17 TRBJ2-3
CASSSNRATGNTIYF TGTGCCAGCAGCTCAAACAGGGCAACTGGAAACACCATATATTTT TRBV7-2 . . 15 TRBJ1-3
CAAGVQEYEQYF TGTGCCGCCGGGGTCCAGGAATACGAGCAGTACTTC TRBV10-3 few . 12 TRBJ2-7
CASSGQLGGADTQYF TGTGCCAGCAGCGGCCAACTAGGCGGGGCAGATACGCAGTATTTT TRBV7-2 . . 15 TRBJ2-3
CASSSPLSGANVLTF TGTGCCAGCTCATCCCCCCTTTCTGGGGCCAACGTCCTGACTTTC TRBV6-2/TRBV6-3 many . 15 TRBJ2-6
CASHRTSGGSSSYNEQFF TGCGCCAGCCACAGGACTAGCGGGGGGTCCAGCTCCTACAATGAGCAGTTCTTC TRBV5-1 . TRBD2 18 TRBJ2-1
CASSLGVAVLSYNEQFF TGTGCCAGCAGCTTAGGAGTAGCGGTCCTCTCCTACAATGAGCAGTTCTTC TRBV7-9 . . 17 TRBJ2-1
CASSDGAVFGELFF TGTGCCAGCAGCGACGGCGCGGTATTCGGGGAGCTGTTTTTT TRBV9 . . 14 TRBJ2-2
CASKAGGRGETQYF TGTGCCAGCAAAGCGGGAGGACGGGGGGAGACTCAGTACTTC TRBV19 . TRBD2 14 TRBJ2-5
CGAEQGWNTEAFF TGCGGTGCGGAACAGGGTTGGAACACTGAAGCTTTCTTT TRBV20-1 . . 13 TRBJ1-1
CASSEGRRANQPQHF TGTGCCAGCAGTGAAGGGCGTAGGGCTAATCAGCCCCAGCATTTT TRBV2 . . 15 TRBJ1-5
CASSGGAYGYTF TGTGCCAGCAGCGGAGGTGCCTATGGCTACACCTTC TRBV9 many . 12 TRBJ1-2
CASSYPSGGGQTFF TGTGCCAGCAGTTACCCTAGCGGGGGTGGCCAGACGTTCTTC TRBV12-3/TRBV12-4 few TRBD2 14 TRBJ2-1
CASSRLAGMTDTQYF TGTGCCAGCAGCCGACTAGCGGGGATGACAGATACGCAGTATTTT TRBV5-5 many TRBD2 15 TRBJ2-3
CASSPETRGDTQYF TGTGCCAGCAGTCCGGAAACTCGGGGAGATACGCAGTATTTT TRBV3-1 . . 14 TRBJ2-3
CSVHNLHDNEQFF TGCAGCGTCCACAACCTCCACGACAATGAGCAGTTCTTC TRBV29-1 many . 13 TRBJ2-1
CSARNRDSNQPQHF TGCAGTGCTAGAAACAGGGATAGCAATCAGCCCCAGCATTTT TRBV20-1 few . 14 TRBJ1-5
CSVEPYPRTDGYTF TGCAGCGTTGAACCCTACCCCCGGACAGATGGCTACACCTTC TRBV29-1 . . 14 TRBJ1-2
CSAFNPGGQPQHF TGCAGTGCTTTTAACCCGGGGGGTCAGCCCCAGCATTTT TRBV20-1 . . 13 TRBJ1-5
CASSPDRGETQFF TGTGCCAGCAGTCCCGACAGGGGAGAGACCCAGTTCTTC TRBV7-2 . TRBD1 13 TRBJ2-1
CASSLGEVRAYNEQFF TGTGCCAGCAGCTTAGGGGAAGTTCGCGCCTACAATGAGCAGTTCTTC TRBV11-2 . . 16 TRBJ2-1
CASSVWRDYTDTQYF TGTGCCAGCAGTGTTTGGCGGGACTACACAGATACGCAGTATTTT TRBV27 . TRBD2 15 TRBJ2-3
CSAISPGQGNTEAFF TGCAGTGCTATTTCCCCGGGACAGGGAAATACTGAAGCTTTCTTT TRBV20-1 . TRBD1 15 TRBJ1-1
CASSLRPDRISPYEQYF TGTGCCAGCAGCTTAAGACCGGACAGGATCAGCCCCTACGAGCAGTACTTC TRBV7-9 . TRBD1 17 TRBJ2-7
CASSAAGGAGVKLFF TGTGCCAGCAGCGCAGCCGGGGGTGCCGGGGTAAAACTGTTTTTT TRBV11-2 few . 15 TRBJ1-4
CASSQLQQRQGTGVGNEQFF TGCGCCAGCAGCCAACTTCAACAGCGACAAGGGACAGGGGTGGGCAATGAGCAGTTCTTC TRBV4-1 . TRBD1 20 TRBJ2-1
CSARNGGSYEQYF TGCAGTGCTAGAAATGGGGGCTCCTACGAGCAGTACTTC TRBV20-1 many . 13 TRBJ2-7
CASSQPDRFYEQYF TGCGCCAGCAGCCAACCCGACAGATTCTACGAGCAGTACTTC TRBV4-1 many . 14 TRBJ2-7
CASSHVTGAYEQYF TGCGCCAGCAGCCACGTGACAGGGGCCTACGAGCAGTACTTC TRBV4-1 . TRBD1 14 TRBJ2-7
CSARRDRGRGGYTF TGCAGTGCTAGAAGGGACAGGGGGCGCGGTGGCTACACCTTC TRBV20-1 many TRBD1 14 TRBJ1-2
CASSVVAGSITYNEQFF TGTGCCAGCAGCGTAGTAGCGGGGTCGATTACCTACAATGAGCAGTTCTTC TRBV9 . TRBD2 17 TRBJ2-1
CASSQVVSGSTDTQYF TGTGCCAGCAGCCAAGTAGTTAGCGGGAGCACAGATACGCAGTATTTT TRBV3-1 . TRBD2 16 TRBJ2-3
CATSGESGANVLTF TGTGCCACCAGTGGGGAATCTGGGGCCAACGTCCTGACTTTC TRBV24-1 many . 14 TRBJ2-6
CSASLFNEQFF TGCAGTGCTAGCTTATTTAATGAGCAGTTCTTC TRBV20-1 few . 11 TRBJ2-1
CASPGPGTGFETNEKLFF TGTGCCAGCCCGGGGCCCGGGACAGGGTTTGAAACTAATGAAAAACTGTTTTTT TRBV5-5 few TRBD1 18 TRBJ1-4
CASSPPTTDTQYF TGTGCCAGCTCACCACCCACGACAGATACGCAGTATTTT TRBV18 many . 13 TRBJ2-3